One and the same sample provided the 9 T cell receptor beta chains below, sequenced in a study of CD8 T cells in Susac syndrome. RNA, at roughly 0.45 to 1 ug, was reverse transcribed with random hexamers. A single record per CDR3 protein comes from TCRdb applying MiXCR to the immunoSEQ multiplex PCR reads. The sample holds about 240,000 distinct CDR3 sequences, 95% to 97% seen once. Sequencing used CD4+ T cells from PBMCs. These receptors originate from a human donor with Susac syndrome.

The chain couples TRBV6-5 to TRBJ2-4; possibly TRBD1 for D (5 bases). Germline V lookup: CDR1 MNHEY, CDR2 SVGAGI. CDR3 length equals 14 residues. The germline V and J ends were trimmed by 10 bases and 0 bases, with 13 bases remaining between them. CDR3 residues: CATRSGRAKNIQYF. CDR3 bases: TGTGCCACCCGATCAGGGCGAGCCAAAAACATTCAGTACTTC.

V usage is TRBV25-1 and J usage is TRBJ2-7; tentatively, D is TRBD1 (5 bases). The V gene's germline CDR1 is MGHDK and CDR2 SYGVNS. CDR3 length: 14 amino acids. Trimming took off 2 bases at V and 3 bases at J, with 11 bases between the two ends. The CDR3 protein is CASSEPGALYEQYF. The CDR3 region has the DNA TGTGCCAGCAGTGAACCTGGGGCCCTCTACGAGCAGTACTTC.

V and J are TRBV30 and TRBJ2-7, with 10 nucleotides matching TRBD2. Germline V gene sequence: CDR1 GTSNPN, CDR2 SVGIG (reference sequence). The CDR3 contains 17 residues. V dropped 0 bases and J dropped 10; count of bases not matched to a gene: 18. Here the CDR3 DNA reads TGTGCCTGGAGTGTACGGGGTAGCGGGAGGTTGGTCCAGGCCCAGTACTTC. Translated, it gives CAWSVRGSGRLVQAQYF.

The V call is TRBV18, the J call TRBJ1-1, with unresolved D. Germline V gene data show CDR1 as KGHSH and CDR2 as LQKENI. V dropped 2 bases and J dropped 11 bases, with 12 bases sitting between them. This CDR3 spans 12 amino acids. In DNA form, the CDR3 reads TGTGCCAGCTCACCAAGTCACATCGAGGCTTTCTTT. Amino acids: CASSPSHIEAFF.

This CDR3 reads CASSPLSKNIQYF. Written as DNA, the CDR3 is TGTGCCAGCAGCCCCCTATCCAAAAACATTCAGTACTTC. The rearrangement links TRBV14 to TRBJ2-4; D call uncertain. The V gene lost 4 bases and the J gene lost 2 bases, with 6 bases spanning the gap. The CDR3 spans 13 residues. The germline CDR1 and CDR2 sequences are SGHDN and FVKESK. Looking up the rest from reference TRBV14 and TRBJ2-4 gives the full variable domain: EAGVTQFPSHSVIEKGQTVTLRCDPISGHDNLYWYRRVMGKEIKFLLHFVKESKQDESGMPNNRFLAERTGGTYSTLKVQPAELEDSGVYFCASSPLSKNIQYFGAGTRLSVL.

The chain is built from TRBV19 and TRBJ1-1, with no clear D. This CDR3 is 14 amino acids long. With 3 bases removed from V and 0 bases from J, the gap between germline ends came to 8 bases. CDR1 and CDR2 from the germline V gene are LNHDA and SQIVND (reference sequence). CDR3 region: CASSMNRLNTEAFF. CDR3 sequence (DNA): TGTGCCAGTAGTATGAACAGACTGAACACTGAAGCTTTCTTT.

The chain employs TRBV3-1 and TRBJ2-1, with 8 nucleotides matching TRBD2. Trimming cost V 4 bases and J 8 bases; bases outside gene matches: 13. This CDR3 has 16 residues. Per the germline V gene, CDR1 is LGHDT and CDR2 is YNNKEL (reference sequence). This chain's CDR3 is CASSPFYSGTSYEQFF. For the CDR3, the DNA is TGTGCCAGCAGCCCCTTTTATAGCGGGACTTCTTATGAGCAGTTCTTC.

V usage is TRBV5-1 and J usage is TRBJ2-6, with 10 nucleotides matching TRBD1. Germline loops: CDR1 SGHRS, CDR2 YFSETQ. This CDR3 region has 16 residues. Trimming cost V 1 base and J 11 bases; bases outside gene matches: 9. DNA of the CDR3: TGCGCCAGCAGCTTGAACAGCGGGACAGGGGAACACGTCCTGACTTTC. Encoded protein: CASSLNSGTGEHVLTF. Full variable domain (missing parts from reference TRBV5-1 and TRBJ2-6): KAGVTQTPRYLIKTRGQQVTLSCSPISGHRSVSWYQQTPGQGLQFLFEYFSETQRNKGNFPGRFSGRQFSNSRSEMNVSTLELGDSALYLCASSLNSGTGEHVLTFGAGSRLTVL.

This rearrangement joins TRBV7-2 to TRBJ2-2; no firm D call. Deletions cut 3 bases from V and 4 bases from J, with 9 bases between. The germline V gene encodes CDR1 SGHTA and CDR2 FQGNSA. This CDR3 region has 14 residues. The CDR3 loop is CASSFLASTGELFF. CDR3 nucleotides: TGTGCCAGCAGCTTCCTCGCGAGCACCGGGGAGCTGTTTTTT.